This T cell receptor (beta chain) derives from a study of vaccination and CD4 T cells after COVID-19. Background on the study: SARS-CoV-2 was confirmed by nasal swab PCR; disease was mild in fewer than ten, severe in one.

Concerning this clonotype: No antigen is known for it.

Treatment defined: approximately 9-day PBMC culture with coronavirus spike peptide pools or control peptides (ViraFEST assay). Sequencing of cultured CD4+ T cell DNA used the Oncomine TCR Beta short-read assay. TCRdb independently ran MiXCR on the PCR reads; one entry per CDR3 protein. The sample includes 10,000 to 15,000 distinct CDR3 sequences, 61% of them seen just once. The receptor's source is a human donor who had recovered from COVID-19. The sequencing input was CD4+ T cells from blood, cultured in vitro.

The CDR3 DNA follows: TGTGCCAGCAGTGAACGGGGGGGGCATCAGCCCCAGCATTTT. This translates into CASSERGGHQPQHF. The chain is built from TRBV6-1 and TRBJ1-5, with D possibly TRBD1 on 6 matching bases. Germline CDR1 is MNHNS and CDR2 is SASEGT. The CDR3 spans 14 residues. Trimming left V 2 bases short and J 5 bases short, with 10 bases between.